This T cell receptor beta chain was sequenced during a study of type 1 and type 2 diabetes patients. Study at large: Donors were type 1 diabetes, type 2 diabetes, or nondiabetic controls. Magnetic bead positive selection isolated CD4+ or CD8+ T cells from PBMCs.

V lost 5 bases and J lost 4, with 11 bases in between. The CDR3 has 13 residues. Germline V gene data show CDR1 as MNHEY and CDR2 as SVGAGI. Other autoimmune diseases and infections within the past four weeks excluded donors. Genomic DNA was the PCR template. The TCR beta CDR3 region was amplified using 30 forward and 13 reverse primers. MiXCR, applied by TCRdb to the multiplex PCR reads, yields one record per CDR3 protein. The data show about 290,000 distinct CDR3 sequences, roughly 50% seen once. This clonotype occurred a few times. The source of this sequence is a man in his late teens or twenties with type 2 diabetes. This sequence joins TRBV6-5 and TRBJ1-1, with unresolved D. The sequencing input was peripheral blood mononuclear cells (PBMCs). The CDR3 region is CASSRSDGTEAFF. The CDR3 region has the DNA TGTGCCAGCAGTCGTAGTGATGGCACTGAAGCTTTCTTT.